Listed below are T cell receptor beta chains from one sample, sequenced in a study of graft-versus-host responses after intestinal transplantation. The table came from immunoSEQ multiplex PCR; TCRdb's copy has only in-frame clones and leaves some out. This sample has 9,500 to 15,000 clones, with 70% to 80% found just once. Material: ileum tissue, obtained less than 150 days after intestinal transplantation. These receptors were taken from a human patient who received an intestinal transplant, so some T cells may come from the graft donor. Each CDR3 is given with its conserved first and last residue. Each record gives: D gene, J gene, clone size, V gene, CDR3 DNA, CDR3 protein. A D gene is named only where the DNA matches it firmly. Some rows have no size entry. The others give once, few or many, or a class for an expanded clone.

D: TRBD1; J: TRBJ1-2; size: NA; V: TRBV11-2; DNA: TGTGCCAGCAACCGGGACAGGGGGCTTGGCTACACCTTC; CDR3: CASNRDRGLGYTF
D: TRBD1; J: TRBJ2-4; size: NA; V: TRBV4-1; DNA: TGCGCCAGCAGCCAATTTCCGGGGGACAGGGACATTCAGTACTTC; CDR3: CASSQFPGDRDIQYF
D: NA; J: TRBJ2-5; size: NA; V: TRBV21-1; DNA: TGTGCCAGCAGCAAATCGCGGACAGGAAAGCAAGAGACCCAGTACTTC; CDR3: CASSKSRTGKQETQYF
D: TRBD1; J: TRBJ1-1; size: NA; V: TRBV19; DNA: TGTGCCAGTAGCCGACAGGGGAACACTGAAGCTTTCTTT; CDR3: CASSRQGNTEAFF
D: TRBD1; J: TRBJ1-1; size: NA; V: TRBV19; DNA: TGTGCCAGTACCCCCGGGACAGTTAACACTGAAGCTTTCTTT; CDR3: CASTPGTVNTEAFF
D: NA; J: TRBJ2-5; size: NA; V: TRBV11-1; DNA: TGTGCCAGCAGTTCTATGGTAGTTACCCAAGAGACCCAGTACTTC; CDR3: CASSSMVVTQETQYF
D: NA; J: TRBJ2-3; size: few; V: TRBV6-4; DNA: TGTGCCAGCAGTGACTTTTATGTCGGCGCGGCAGATACGCAGTATTTT; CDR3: CASSDFYVGAADTQYF
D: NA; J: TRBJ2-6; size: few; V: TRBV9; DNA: TGTGCCAGCAGCGTAGCTCGGGTCTCTGGGGCCAACGTCCTGACTTTC; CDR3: CASSVARVSGANVLTF
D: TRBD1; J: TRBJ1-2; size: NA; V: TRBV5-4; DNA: TGTGCCAGCAGCCATATTGCGACAGGGGGCTCGTATGGCTACACCTTC; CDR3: CASSHIATGGSYGYTF
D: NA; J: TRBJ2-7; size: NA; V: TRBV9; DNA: TGTGCCAGCAGCGTAGCGCAGGCCTCCTACGAGCAGTACTTC; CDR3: CASSVAQASYEQYF
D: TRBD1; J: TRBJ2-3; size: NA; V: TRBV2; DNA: TGTGCCAGCAGGAGACAGGGGAGCACAGATACGCAGTATTTT; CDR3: CASRRQGSTDTQYF
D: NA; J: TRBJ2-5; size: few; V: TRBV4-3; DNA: TGCGCCAGCAGCCAAGTGGTGCAGGCCGAGGGGGCCCAGTACTTC; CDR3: CASSQVVQAEGAQYF
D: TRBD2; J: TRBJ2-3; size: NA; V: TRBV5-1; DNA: TGCGCCAGCAGCCAAGGACTAGCGGGGGGGCAAGATACGCAGTATTTT; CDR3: CASSQGLAGGQDTQYF
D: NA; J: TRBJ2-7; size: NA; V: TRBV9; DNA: TGTGCCAGCACCCCGGGACATACCTCCTACGAGCAGTACTTC; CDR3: CASTPGHTSYEQYF